This entry is about one TCR beta chain. This record belongs to a study of OX40 agonist ivuxolimab in advanced cancers. J gave up 3 bases and V 3 bases, and 1 base lay outside the gene matches. Germline CDR1 and CDR2: SGHVS and FQNEAQ. The CDR3 runs 14 residues. Generated by immunoSEQ multiplex PCR, the TCRdb table keeps only in-frame clones and is missing some. The sample holds tens of thousands of clones, about 80% seen once. The V call is TRBV7-8, the J call TRBJ2-1; 8 bases match TRBD1. The sequencing used CD4+ or CD8+ T cells sorted from blood, collected in a trial of the OX40 agonist ivuxolimab. The source is an adult with an advanced solid tumor such as melanoma, head and neck, liver or kidney cancer. The CDR3 region is CASSLTGVYNEQFF. In nucleotides, the CDR3 is TGTGCCAGCAGCTTGACAGGGGTCTACAATGAGCAGTTCTTC.